This record concerns one T cell receptor beta chain sequence. TCRdb ran MiXCR on the 5' RACE reads and lists one entry per CDR3 protein. The sample lists approximately 110,000 distinct CDR3 sequences; about 10% were seen once. CDR1 and CDR2 from the germline V gene are SNHLY and FYNNEI. The germline V and J ends were trimmed by 6 bases and 7 bases, with 18 bases remaining between them. The CDR3 spans 15 residues. Time point meaning: blood at routine non-recurrence follow-up after resection. Unsorted samples of tumor, nontumor lung or frozen PBMC had their whole RNA sequenced. The sample originates from a study of spatial heterogeneity in lung cancer.

The sequence was obtained from a female donor with early-stage non-small cell lung cancer. The input for sequencing was PBMCs, taken at follow-up. The genes are TRBV2 and TRBJ1-4; perhaps TRBD1 as D (6 bases). CDR3 residues: CASSGAAGVLEKLFF. The CDR3 DNA follows: TGTGCCAGCAGCGGGGCGGCAGGGGTTCTTGAAAAACTGTTTTTT.